This entry lists 19 T cell receptor beta chains sequenced from one sample in a study of CD8 T cells in ankylosing spondylitis listed by TCRdb under 2017. Points the paper makes about the study in general: Blood from ankylosing spondylitis patients appeared to be characterized by a TCR beta motif composed of about eight highly homologous amino acid variants.

The antigens of these receptors remain unknown. Libraries came from 5' RACE. These reads were obtained on an Illumina HiSeq 2500. Starting from the raw public reads, TCRdb applied fastp trimming at Q25, assembled clones with MiXCR and retained in-frame beta chains. All rows with the same CDR3 protein become a single entry with the most common DNA and genes. The sample table records over 600,000 distinct CDR3 sequences; 19% of these occur just once. The ten largest clonotypes hold roughly a fifth of the sample. The sequenced sample was blood, either unsorted or a sorted T cell fraction (not recorded which). Source of these receptors: a male donor with ankylosing spondylitis.

This clonotype has just a few counts. The chain recombines TRBV7-9 with TRBJ2-7, with TRBD1 as a possible D gene (6 bases). V lost 3 bases to trimming and J lost 3 bases, with 15 bases between them. The germline gives CDR1 SEHNR, CDR2 FQNEAQ (reference sequence). The CDR3 runs to 15 residues. The CDR3 here is CASSLATGSIYEQYF. CDR3 bases: TGTGCCAGCAGCTTGGCAACAGGGAGCATCTACGAGCAGTACTTC.

The rearrangement uses TRBV9 and TRBJ2-3; the match to TRBD2 covers 8 bases. CDR1 and CDR2 from the germline V gene are SGDLS and YYNGEE. Germline trimming cut 0 bases from V and 6 bases from J; bases unmatched to any gene: 9. The CDR3 consists of 16 residues. The CDR3 DNA is TGTGCCAGCAGCGTAGCAGGGACTAGTGGCATCGATACGCAGTATTTT. This sequence encodes CASSVAGTSGIDTQYF.

V and J are TRBV7-2 and TRBJ2-3, with 9 positions matching TRBD2. CDR3 length: 16 residues. CDR1 SGHTA and CDR2 FQGNSA come from the germline V gene. Germline trimming cut 6 bases from V and 2 bases from J; bases unmatched to any gene: 9. This CDR3 reads CASSPQGTSLTDTQYF. The CDR3 DNA sequence: TGTGCCAGCAGTCCCCAGGGGACTAGCCTCACAGATACGCAGTATTTT. The full variable domain, in which reference TRBV7-2 and TRBJ2-3 provide the parts outside the CDR3, is GAGVSQSPSNKVTEKGKDVELRCDPISGHTALYWYRQSLGQGLEFLIYFQGNSAPDKSGLPSDRFSAERTGGSVSTLTIQRTQQEDSAVYLCASSPQGTSLTDTQYFGPGTRLTVL.

This clonotype has only a few counts. The gene calls are TRBV28 and TRBJ1-5; D is unresolved. V lost 6 bases, J lost 3 bases, and 9 bases lay in between. Germline CDR1 and CDR2: MDHEN and SYDVKM. This CDR3 region has 13 residues. This chain's CDR3 is CASRFRVNQPQHF. CDR3 DNA: TGTGCCAGCAGGTTTAGGGTCAATCAGCCCCAGCATTTT. The entire variable domain, with the rest obtained from reference TRBV28 and TRBJ1-5, is as follows: DVKVTQSSRYLVKRTGEKVFLECVQDMDHENMFWYRQDPGLGLRLIYFSYDVKMKEKGDIPEGYSVSREKKERFSLILESASTNQTSMYLCASRFRVNQPQHFGDGTRLSIL.

This clonotype turned up a few times. The chain has TRBV6-5 and TRBJ1-2, with D perhaps matching TRBD1 (5 bases). The CDR3 is made up of 15 amino acids. Germline CDR1 MNHEY, CDR2 SVGAGI. The germline V and J ends were trimmed by 2 bases and 6 bases, with 16 bases remaining between them. The CDR3 sequence is CASSYGGLIDDGYTF. The DNA for the CDR3 is TGTGCCAGCAGTTACGGGGGATTAATTGATGATGGCTACACCTTC.

The V gene is TRBV5-6, the J gene TRBJ2-1; 12 bases fit TRBD2. V trimming: 2 bases; J trimming: 7 bases; junction bases outside the gene matches: 4. The CDR3 has 15 residues. CDR1 and CDR2 (germline): SGHDT, YYEEEE. The CDR3 sequence: CASSFRTSGANEQFF. DNA of the CDR3: TGTGCCAGCAGCTTTCGGACTAGCGGGGCTAATGAGCAGTTCTTC.

This clonotype was counted only a few times. This chain joins TRBV11-1 and TRBJ2-6; TRBD1 or TRBD2 may be the D gene (6 bases each). V lost 1 base and J lost 0, with 13 bases in between. CDR3 size: 18 residues. Germline values: CDR1 SGHAT, CDR2 FQDESV (reference sequence). CDR3 sequence: CASSLVGRGGSGANVLTF. The CDR3 bases are TGTGCCAGCAGCTTAGTTGGCAGGGGAGGCTCTGGGGCCAACGTCCTGACTTTC. Looking up the rest from reference TRBV11-1 and TRBJ2-6 gives the full variable domain: EAEVAQSPRYKITEKSQAVAFWCDPISGHATLYWYRQILGQGPELLVQFQDESVVDDSQLPKDRFSAERLKGVDSTLKIQPAELGDSAMYLCASSLVGRGGSGANVLTFGAGSRLTVL.

This chain joins TRBV6-1 and TRBJ1-5, with D perhaps TRBD1 (5 bases). The CDR3 has 13 amino acids. The V and J ends lost 6 bases and 3 bases respectively, with 9 bases between them. Germline values: CDR1 MNHNS, CDR2 SASEGT. CDR3 in DNA: TGTGCCAGCAGCAGACAGTTCAATCAGCCCCAGCATTTT. Amino acid sequence: CASSRQFNQPQHF.

The genes are TRBV18 and TRBJ1-1; no reliable D call. The germline CDR1 and CDR2 sequences are KGHSH and LQKENI. The CDR3 consists of 12 residues. Trimming stripped 5 bases from V and 1 base from J, with 5 bases between. CDR3 in DNA: TGTGCCAGCTCAGAACAGAACACTGAAGCTTTCTTT. This gives the protein CASSEQNTEAFF. Filled out from reference TRBV18 and TRBJ1-1, the complete variable domain reads NAGVMQNPRHLVRRRGQEARLRCSPMKGHSHVYWYRQLPEEGLKFMVYLQKENIIDESGMPKERFSAEFPKEGPSILRIQQVVRGDSAAYFCASSEQNTEAFFGQGTRLTVV.

The genes are TRBV15 and TRBJ2-7, with a possible D match to TRBD2 (5 bases). Trimming pared 3 bases from V and 5 bases from J, leaving 17 bases between. Germline loops: CDR1 LNHNV, CDR2 YYDKDF (reference sequence). The CDR3 extends over 15 amino acids. CDR3 region: CATSRGSGKADEQYF. The CDR3 coding sequence is TGTGCCACCAGCAGGGGATCGGGAAAGGCGGACGAGCAGTACTTC.

The chain uses TRBV24-1 and TRBJ2-3; 10 positions match TRBD1. The ends lost 4 bases at V and 1 base at J; junction bases unmatched: 1. Germline CDR1 KGHDR, CDR2 SFDVKD. This CDR3 has 15 residues. The CDR3 is CATSETGGGTDTQYF. CDR3 coding DNA: TGTGCCACCAGTGAGACAGGGGGCGGCACAGATACGCAGTATTTT.

V gene TRBV7-3 combines with J gene TRBJ1-2, with TRBD1 identical over 8 bases. The CDR3 runs 15 residues. Germline V gives CDR1 SGHTA, CDR2 FQGTGA. V lost 5 bases, J lost 7 bases, and 12 bases stayed unmatched. As DNA, the CDR3 is TGTGCCAGCAGCCCCCGGGGGGACAGGCGGGGTGGCTACACCTTC. This translates into CASSPRGDRRGGYTF.

In this sample, this clonotype turned up a few times. The V and J genes are TRBV12-3 or TRBV12-4 and TRBJ2-1, with 7 bases fitting TRBD1. This CDR3 spans 16 amino acids. With 6 bases clipped from V and 0 bases from J, the junction kept 8 bases outside the gene matches. The DNA of the CDR3 is TGTGCCAGCAGCCGCCGGGACAGCAACTCCTACAATGAGCAGTTCTTC. It codes for CASSRRDSNSYNEQFF.

The chain recombines TRBV6-2 or TRBV6-3 with TRBJ2-6; D is tentatively TRBD1 or TRBD2 (6 bases each). V was trimmed by 8 bases and J by 1 base, leaving 12 bases between them. The CDR3 loop spans 15 amino acids. The germline V gene has CDR1 MNHEY and CDR2 SVGEGT. CDR3 in amino acids: CASLGGGSGANVLTF. CDR3 in DNA: TGTGCCAGCCTAGGAGGGGGGTCTGGGGCCAACGTCCTGACTTTC.

This clonotype has just a few counts. The chain has TRBV29-1 and TRBJ2-1; D might be TRBD2 (6 bases). From germline, CDR1 is SQVTM and CDR2 ANQGSEA. V gave up 2 bases and J gave up 6 bases, with 14 bases separating them. This CDR3 has 14 amino acids. The CDR3 reads CSVERRGSVNEQFF. The CDR3 region has the DNA TGCAGCGTTGAAAGGAGGGGATCGGTCAATGAGCAGTTCTTC.

The rearrangement uses TRBV12-3 or TRBV12-4 and TRBJ1-5, with D hard to call. The V gene lost 5 bases and the J gene lost 0 bases, with 8 bases spanning the gap. CDR3 size: 14 residues. The CDR3: CASSDPNSNQPQHF. CDR3 in DNA: TGTGCCAGCAGTGACCCCAATAGCAATCAGCCCCAGCATTTT.

This chain connects TRBV9 to TRBJ1-1, with D perhaps matching TRBD1 (5 bases). The CDR3 is made up of 15 amino acids. Trimming pared 4 bases from V and 1 base from J, leaving 14 bases between. From germline, CDR1 is SGDLS and CDR2 YYNGEE. CDR3 loop: CASSPTGTPNTEAFF. The CDR3, as DNA: TGTGCCAGCAGCCCCACCGGGACCCCGAACACTGAAGCTTTCTTT. The full variable domain, its missing parts supplied by reference TRBV9 and TRBJ1-1, is DSGVTQTPKHLITATGQRVTLRCSPRSGDLSVYWYQQSLDQGLQFLIQYYNGEERAKGNILERFSAQQFPDLHSELNLSSLELGDSALYFCASSPTGTPNTEAFFGQGTRLTVV.

This clonotype was counted only a few times. The genes are TRBV28 and TRBJ2-7, with D maybe TRBD2 (5 bases). The CDR3 is made up of 14 amino acids. Germline CDR1 and CDR2: MDHEN and SYDVKM. V was pared by 3 bases and J by 0 bases, with 9 bases between. CDR3 nucleotide sequence: TGTGCCAGCAGTTTTGGGGAGAGCTCCTACGAGCAGTACTTC. Protein: CASSFGESSYEQYF.

The rearrangement links TRBV7-8 to TRBJ1-1; D gene ambiguous. Between the trimmed V and J ends, which lost 5 bases and 1 base, there was a span of 17 bases. CDR1 and CDR2 from the germline V gene are SGHVS and FQNEAQ. The CDR3 sequence is 16 residues long. The CDR3 nucleotides read TGTGCCAGCAGCACTAGAGGTAGTCGGGAGAACACTGAAGCTTTCTTT. It is translated as CASSTRGSRENTEAFF.